The sequence of this T cell receptor (beta chain) was determined in a study of shared clonotypes between healthy human individuals (dated by TCRdb to 2018 to 2020). The study in broad terms: A few men and two women, aged 18 to 49 years, made up the cohort. To estimate repertoire size and how much clonotypes are shared between individuals, the study performed deep sequencing of blood TCR repertoires from 4 to 6 healthy adults. For each donor, CD4 naive and CD4 memory were each run on three plates, CD8 naive on two plates, and CD8 memory on one plate. Leukapheresis yielded between about 0.85 and 10 billion PBMCs per donor. To increase sequencing depth and limit assay-specific biases, different laboratories used diverse techniques to prepare libraries and sequence TCR repertoires.

What the research found in general, with its limitations: Based on pairwise subsampling, the degree of clonotype sharing among donors was expected to be affected by sequencing depth. When several donors were compared, the shared fraction of clonotypes was roughly 4.8% for naive CD4, around 3.5% for naive CD8, about 2.4% for memory CD4, and 0.4% for memory CD8. Because the study included a small number of donors, the genetic and exposure-history diversity represented was limited. Sampling was limited to blood, and TCR repertoires in tissue likely differ from TCR repertoires in blood. Naive subsets generally had larger estimated clonotype richness than memory subsets did. Higher generation probabilities were observed for clonotypes shared by all four sorted-subset donors than for non-shared clonotypes. Rarefaction of sorted-subset datasets indicated incomplete sequencing despite the large sequencing depth.

TCR CDR3 regions were amplified from genomic DNA by multiplex PCR using the deep immunoSEQ assay. Extracted genomic DNA from each cell subset was spread evenly across all wells of several immunoSEQ 96-well plates, with each plate serving as a replicate. For sorted subsets, each replicate PCR was loaded with about 0.2 ug genomic DNA, equivalent to 25,000 to 35,000 T cell genomes. Purified libraries were measured with a Qubit 3.0 fluorometer, size-checked on a Bioanalyzer 2100, and measured again with the KAPA Library Quantification kit. Every immunoSEQ 96-well plate was sequenced on a separate single-read 150-cycle Illumina NextSeq 550 flow cell. The published analysis was carried out like this. Because the immunoSEQ output held only junctional sequences and lacked quality scores, the filtering could not match the filtering applied to full-length reads. To assign V/J genes and CDR3, sequences were annotated using PyIR, a Python wrapper for IgBLAST v1.9, with IMGT germline references. Reads were removed for weak V/J assignments (E-value above 1e-6), missing CDR3, stop codons, out-of-frame junctions, or ambiguous translated residues. V3J clonotypes were defined as sequences sharing the same inferred V gene, J gene, and CDR3 amino acid sequence. To compute the percentage overlap between repertoires, the number of shared unique clonotypes was divided by the size of the smaller repertoire. Repertoire richness was assessed with RTK rarefaction, the Chao1 estimator, and Recon v2.1 estimates of unobserved clonotypes. OLGA was used to compute generation probabilities for all TCRbeta clonotypes that the gDNA method yielded from a few donors. The table comes from immuneACCESS by way of TCRdb, which keeps in-frame sequences with V and J called. Part of the clones is missing from these tables; in studies checked, under half for an unresolved V gene and the rest for unknown reasons. From that table come the V and J calls and clone size; the DNA was used to work out D and trimming. This sample has roughly 2,000,000 clones in its table, and roughly 93% of those were observed once. The ten largest account for 1.5% to 2% of the sample.

Concerning this clone: Its antigen has not been determined. No base qualities exist here, and no much larger clone lies one base off it.

The CDR3 has 13 amino acids, counting the end cysteine and phenylalanine. Only CDR3 DNA is held: 39 bases, read in frame from base 1. From the germline V gene (reference sequence), CDR1 is GTSNPN and CDR2 is SVGIG. The junction shows trimming of 3 bases on V and 2 bases on J, and the gene matches do not reach 2 bases of it. CD8 naive samples were CD45RO-negative cells positively selected for CCR7, giving a CD45RA+CCR7+ population that excluded TemRA cells. The donors were healthy, HIV-negative adults who had no recently reported acute infections or vaccinations. All donors were Caucasian adults living in Nashville, Tennessee, USA. Blood was collected by leukapheresis, and PBMCs were isolated by Ficoll-Histopaque density gradient centrifugation and then cryopreserved in liquid nitrogen vapor phase. Purity and quantity of every magnetically sorted T cell population were checked by analytical flow cytometry. Genomic DNA was isolated from every sorted fraction and measured by UV absorbance on a Nanodrop 2000c.

The material sequenced was naive CD8+ T cells from PBMCs. What the cell subset or site label conveys for this sample: CD45RA+CCR7+. The rearranged chain carries TRBV30 and TRBJ1-2; 8 bases in between match TRBD1. The receptor comes from a man between 18 and 29 years old in good health. Some clones in this sample may be carry-over from other donors' samples. The nucleotide sequence reads as follows: TGTGCCTGGAGGGGACAGGAAAACTATGGCTACACCTTC. Its translation is CAWRGQENYGYTF.